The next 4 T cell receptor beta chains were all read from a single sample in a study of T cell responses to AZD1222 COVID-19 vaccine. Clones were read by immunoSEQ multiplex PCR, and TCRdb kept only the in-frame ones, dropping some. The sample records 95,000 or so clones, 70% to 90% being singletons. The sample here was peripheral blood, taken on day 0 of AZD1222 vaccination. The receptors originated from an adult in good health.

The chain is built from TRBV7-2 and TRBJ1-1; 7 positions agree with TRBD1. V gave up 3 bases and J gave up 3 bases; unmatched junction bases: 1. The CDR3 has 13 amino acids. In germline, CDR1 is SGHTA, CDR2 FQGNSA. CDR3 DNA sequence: TGTGCCAGCAGCTTCGACAGGGACACTGAAGCTTTCTTT. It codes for CASSFDRDTEAFF.

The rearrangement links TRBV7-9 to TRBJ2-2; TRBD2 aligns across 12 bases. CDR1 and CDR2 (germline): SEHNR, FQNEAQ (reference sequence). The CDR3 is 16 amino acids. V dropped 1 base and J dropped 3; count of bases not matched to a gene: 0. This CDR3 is CASSLGLAGDTGELFF. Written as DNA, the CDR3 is TGTGCCAGCAGCTTAGGACTAGCGGGGGACACCGGGGAGCTGTTTTTT.

The CDR3 spells CASSDSGVYGYTF. The DNA for the CDR3 is TGTGCCAGCAGTGACTCAGGGGTCTATGGCTACACCTTC. This chain connects TRBV6-4 to TRBJ1-2, with D perhaps matching TRBD1 (5 bases). V lost 0 bases to trimming and J lost 4 bases, with 6 bases between them. Germline lookup yields CDR1 MRHNA and CDR2 SNTAGT. The CDR3 spans 13 residues.

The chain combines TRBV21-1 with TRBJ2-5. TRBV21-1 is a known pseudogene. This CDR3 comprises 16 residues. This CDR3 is CASSKGGQGRRETQYF. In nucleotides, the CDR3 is TGTGCCAGCAGCAAAGGAGGCCAGGGCCGGAGGGAGACCCAGTACTTC.